This T cell receptor beta chain is drawn from a study of CD8 T cells in Susac syndrome (dated by TCRdb to between 2018 and 2020). Turning to the overall study: Whether CD8+ T cell activation and differentiation in Susac syndrome was antigen driven was tested using repertoire sequencing.

RNA was extracted using the RNeasy kit, and roughly 0.5 to 1 microgram was reverse transcribed with random hexamers. TCR beta CDR3 regions were amplified with the immunoSEQ multiplex PCR assay covering 54 Vbeta and 13 Jbeta segments. PCR amplification bias was corrected by using a synthetic template baseline for primer optimization and computational correction. The paper's data handling went like this. Reads were annotated to V, D and J genes according to IMGT and were analyzed with immunoSEQ Analyzer, with only productive sequences retained. To calculate clonality, Shannon entropy was normalized by log2 of the number of productive unique sequences and then subtracted from one. For each patient and control, public and private clones were evaluated among the 100 most prevalent clones. Clones were defined as Susac-specific when absent from the healthy and MS cohorts, from about 1,100 published viral clones and from other ImmuneACCESS disease sequences. TCRdb reworked the public reads: Q25 trimming with fastp, MiXCR clone assembly, productive beta chains retained. A single entry per CDR3 protein holds the most common genes and DNA from its merged rows. None of the V and J calls come from the authors' own analysis; TCRdb made them. The table for this sample lists about 200,000 distinct CDR3 sequences; 95% of them were counted only once. The ten biggest clones cover 0.1% of the sample.

The paper as a whole reports these results and caveats: The TCR sequencing and HLA analysis was acknowledged to have included a relatively small number of individuals.

This clonotype was found once. Its antigen is unknown. Base qualities were left out, and no much larger clone turns up one base away. One read provides weak support. Peripheral blood CD8+ and CD4+ T cells from healthy donors, Susac syndrome patients and multiple sclerosis patients were profiled using high-throughput TCR beta sequencing. Healthy donors were included as age- and sex-matched controls. Bulk CD8+ and CD4+ T cells were purified by magnetic negative isolation, whereas CD8+ TEMRA cells were enriched by FACS. Blood was drawn into EDTA tubes, processed within 24 hours, and PBMCs were isolated by density gradient centrifugation. PBMCs destined for TCR sequencing were cryopreserved in liquid nitrogen and later thawed in a 37 °C water bath. The sorted or isolated CD4+, CD8+ and CD8+ TEMRA cells had a purity of 90% or higher. V is cut by 5 bases and J by 4 bases, and the space between the germline ends is 7 bases. CDR1 and CDR2 (KGHDR, SFDVKD) derive from the germline V gene. CDR3 length: 12 amino acids, cysteine to phenylalanine. The CDR3 DNA has 36 bases and is translated from base 1.

The sample comprised CD4+ T cells from PBMCs. The chain uses TRBV24-1 and TRBJ1-2, with a weak D call of TRBD1 (6 bases match). This sequence was found in a human donor in good health. The CDR3 region has the sequence CATSADSYGYTF. Read as DNA, the sequence is TGTGCCACCAGTGCGGACAGCTATGGCTACACCTTC.